This TCR beta chain was captured by sequencing in a study of cytotoxic CD8 clonotypes in ibrutinib-treated CLL. The CDR3 length is 17 residues. Germline values: CDR1 SQVTM, CDR2 ANQGSEA. With 4 bases clipped from V and 6 bases from J, the junction kept 19 bases outside the gene matches. TCRdb keeps only in-frame clones here, not all; method: immunoSEQ multiplex PCR. The table includes about 330,000 clones, roughly two thirds detected once. Here the sequenced sample was PBMCs, taken after 36 months of ibrutinib treatment. V gene TRBV29-1 combines with J gene TRBJ2-7; 9 bases match TRBD2. This clonotype was obtained from a human donor with chronic lymphocytic leukemia. The CDR3 spells CSVGQPSGKESLGEQYF. DNA for the CDR3: TGCAGCGTTGGTCAACCTAGCGGGAAAGAATCTCTTGGCGAGCAGTACTTC.